This T cell receptor (beta chain) appears in the sequencing data of a study of siplizumab effects on memory and regulatory T cells (dated by TCRdb to about 2019). In the study overall: The effect of the anti-CD2 antibody siplizumab on alloreactive T-cell subsets was examined in allogeneic mixed lymphocyte reactions constructed from human PBMCs. Overall study results and their limits: Whether proliferating Tregs from siplizumab cultures were suppressive was not functionally confirmed. Among mappable alloreactive CD4+ clones, the Treg-derived fraction averaged about 75% with siplizumab versus 25% to 30% in control reactions. The cumulative frequency of alloreactive sequences that could be traced back to unstimulated CD4+ memory T cells was significantly reduced by siplizumab. About 80-96% of proliferating CD4+ or CD8+ clones could not be given a naive or memory phenotype. Sequences below about 10^-5 frequency were poorly captured, so only a minor fraction of alloreactive clones could be mapped to unstimulated subsets. Unstimulated naive T cells appeared to be more diverse than memory T cells, and naive cells seemed to make a substantial contribution to the alloresponse.

Comment on this clone: Its specific antigen is unknown. No base-level quality is on record; no much larger clone is a single base apart.

Based on the germline V gene, the CDR1 and CDR2 sequences are MNHEY and SVGAGI. Its CDR3 holds 14 amino acids, cysteine through phenylalanine. Solely the CDR3 DNA is kept, with 42 bases framed from the first base. V sheds 2 bases and J sheds 2 bases, leaving 9 bases between their ends. Sorted unstimulated T cells and proliferating T cells recovered from mixed lymphocyte reactions underwent TCRbeta CDR3 sequencing. Fresh whole blood from ten HLA-typed healthy donors was used as the source from which PBMCs were isolated. Unstimulated CD4+ non-regulatory T cells were FACS-sorted to map the origin of alloreactive clones. Library preparation employed the immunoSEQ multiplex PCR assay. About 10^5 TCR templates per sample were assayed by the deep sequencing platform. Genomic DNA extracted from sorted T cells was used for TCRbeta CDR3 sequencing. The paper's data handling went like this. The R programming language was used for clonal analysis of the TCRbeta CDR3 data. Alloreactive CD4+ and CD8+ clones were identified by comparing unstimulated samples to CFSE-low samples taken after the reaction. By matching sequences to the repertoires of sorted unstimulated Treg and non-Treg cells, each alloreactive CD4+ clone was assigned a regulatory or non-regulatory origin. Held by TCRdb, this immuneACCESS table contains in-frame sequences only and omits some clones. Under half of the omission traces to an unresolved V gene where checked; the cause of the rest is unknown. V, J and clone size reflect that table, while D and trimming were determined from the DNA. The sample records about 97,000 clones, over 90% of which are singletons. The ten largest make up around 12% of the sample.

The clonotype originates from a human donor in good health. The V and J segments used are TRBV6-5 and TRBJ2-5, with TRBD2 tentatively as D gene (7 bases match). The sample taken for sequencing was non-Treg CD4+ T cells sorted from blood. In the paper's terms, the cell subset or site label means: FACS-sorted unstimulated CD4+ non-regulatory T cells. CDR3 region: CASSYRGGQETQYF. Here is the DNA: TGTGCCAGCAGTTACAGGGGGGGGCAAGAGACCCAGTACTTC.